The 21 T cell receptor beta chains below all came from one sample that was sequenced in a study of T cell responses to AZD1222 COVID-19 vaccine. Only in-frame clones appear in the TCRdb table, and some are missing; sequencing was by immunoSEQ multiplex PCR. The table includes under 200,000 clones, roughly 90% detected once. Sequencing was performed on peripheral blood, taken 28 days after the second AZD1222 dose. All receptors derive from an adult who received the AZD1222 COVID-19 vaccine.

This chain joins TRBV6-5 and TRBJ1-3; D gene ambiguous. This CDR3 contains 13 residues. Germline V CDR1 and CDR2: MNHEY, SVGAGI. Deletions cut 7 bases from V and 0 bases from J, with 7 bases between. The chain's CDR3 is CASTKSSGNTIYF. The CDR3 DNA follows: TGTGCCAGCACCAAATCCTCTGGAAACACCATATATTTT.

This clone occurred a few times. V gene TRBV3-1 (or the pseudogene TRBV3-2) combines with J gene TRBJ1-3; no clear D. The CDR3 extends over 16 amino acids. CDR1 LGHDT and CDR2 YNNKEL come from the germline V gene (reference sequence). Deletions cut 0 bases from V and 2 bases from J, with 11 bases between. The CDR3 loop reads CASSQDTQRAGNTIYF. The CDR3 DNA is TGTGCCAGCAGCCAAGATACGCAGAGGGCTGGAAACACCATATATTTT.

The chain combines TRBV27 with TRBJ1-6, with TRBD1 matching over 7 bases. Germline V gives CDR1 MNHEY, CDR2 SMNVEV (reference sequence). The CDR3 consists of 14 residues. With V trimmed by 8 bases and J by 6 bases, 7 bases remained unmatched. CDR3 nucleotide sequence: TGTGCCAGCGGGGAGACAGGGTCTAATTCACCCCTCCACTTT. Its protein product is CASGETGSNSPLHF.

The CDR3 DNA sequence: TGTGCCAGCAGCACCCGGGACAGGGGACCAGATACGCAGTATTTT. Encoded protein: CASSTRDRGPDTQYF. This sequence joins TRBV2 and TRBJ2-3, with TRBD1 identical over 10 bases. J lost 4 bases, V lost 6 bases, and 7 bases had no gene match. The germline gives CDR1 SNHLY, CDR2 FYNNEI. The CDR3 loop spans 15 amino acids.

This rearrangement joins TRBV28 to TRBJ1-6; 9 positions match TRBD1. With V trimmed by 6 bases and J by 9 bases, 6 bases remained unmatched. The length of the CDR3 is 14 residues. Germline V gene data show CDR1 as MDHEN and CDR2 as SYDVKM. DNA for the CDR3: TGTGCCAGCAGCCCCGGGACAGGGAGTTCACCCCTCCACTTT. This gives the protein CASSPGTGSSPLHF.

The V and J genes are TRBV18 and TRBJ2-7; perhaps TRBD1 as D (6 bases). Germline V CDR1 and CDR2: KGHSH, LQKENI. Trimming took off 3 bases at V and 2 bases at J, with 8 bases between the two ends. The CDR3 loop spans 13 amino acids. The CDR3 loop reads CASSPSGAYEQYF. In DNA, the CDR3 is TGTGCCAGCTCACCCTCAGGGGCCTACGAGCAGTACTTC.

V usage is TRBV27 and J usage is TRBJ1-2, with D unresolved. The CDR3 sequence is 14 residues long. Per germline, CDR1 MNHEY and CDR2 SMNVEV (reference sequence). V dropped 8 bases and J dropped 1 base, with 14 bases sitting between them. DNA for the CDR3: TGTGCCAGCGGTCTAGTTGGTTTTAACTATGGCTACACCTTC. Its translation is CASGLVGFNYGYTF.

Concerning this clone itself: The same CDR3 can be traced to other DNA sequences in this sample. The CDR3 is CAWSVGGYEQYF. In DNA form, the CDR3 reads TGTGCCTGGAGTGTAGGCGGCTACGAGCAGTACTTC. This chain uses TRBV30 with TRBJ2-7, with unresolved D. CDR3 length: 12 amino acids. Germline CDR1 and CDR2: GTSNPN and SVGIG (reference sequence). V was trimmed by 0 bases and J by 3 bases, leaving 6 bases between them.

The CDR3 here is CASAPIEAAYEQYF. CDR3 nucleotide sequence: TGTGCTAGTGCTCCAATTGAAGCGGCCTACGAGCAGTACTTC. The chain couples TRBV12-5 to TRBJ2-7; a weak D match, TRBD2 (5 bases). The V and J ends lost 7 bases and 2 bases respectively, with 15 bases between them. The CDR3 covers 14 residues. CDR1 is LGHNT, CDR2 FRNRAP, per germline.

The chain combines TRBV5-1 with TRBJ2-2; D remains unclear. Trimming pared 6 bases from V and 0 bases from J, leaving 9 bases between. The CDR3 runs to 14 residues. Germline V lookup: CDR1 SGHRS, CDR2 YFSETQ. The chain's CDR3 is CASTSHPNTGELFF. The CDR3 bases are TGCGCCAGCACCAGCCATCCGAACACCGGGGAGCTGTTTTTT. Combining the CDR3 with reference TRBV5-1 and TRBJ2-2 gives the whole variable domain KAGVTQTPRYLIKTRGQQVTLSCSPISGHRSVSWYQQTPGQGLQFLFEYFSETQRNKGNFPGRFSGRQFSNSRSEMNVSTLELGDSALYLCASTSHPNTGELFFGEGSRLTVL.

The chain links TRBV7-2 to TRBJ1-2, with D possibly matching TRBD1 (5 bases). Germline CDR1 and CDR2: SGHTA and FQGNSA. The CDR3 sequence is 16 residues long. The V gene lost 1 base and the J gene lost 5 bases, with 17 bases spanning the gap. This CDR3 reads CASSLGFGGLGYGYTF. In DNA form, the CDR3 reads TGTGCCAGCAGCTTAGGTTTCGGGGGATTAGGTTATGGCTACACCTTC.

The J gene is TRBJ1-3, the V gene TRBV12-5; D is uncertain. This CDR3 spans 17 amino acids. V lost 4 bases and J 2 bases, leaving 18 bases between the germline ends. In germline, CDR1 is LGHNT, CDR2 FRNRAP. In DNA form, the CDR3 reads TGTGCTAGTGGTTCCCGGACTCGGACTGAAGCTGGAAACACCATATATTTT. It specifies CASGSRTRTEAGNTIYF.

This chain joins TRBV11-2 and TRBJ2-7; D not resolved. This CDR3 has 14 residues. Trimming took off 0 bases at V and 9 bases at J, with 15 bases between the two ends. Germline CDR1 and CDR2: SGHAT and FQNNGV. The CDR3 DNA follows: TGTGCCAGCAGCTTAGACCTTAGCACTGTCGGGCAGTACTTC. Protein: CASSLDLSTVGQYF.

The chain employs TRBV4-2 and TRBJ2-7; no reliable D call. Between the trimmed V and J ends, which lost 0 bases and 4 bases, there was a span of 13 bases. CDR3 length: 15 residues. Germline V CDR1 and CDR2: LGHNA, YNFKEQ. The CDR3 sequence is CASSQDRQRKYEQYF. CDR3 DNA sequence: TGTGCCAGCAGCCAAGATCGCCAGAGGAAATACGAGCAGTACTTC.

The CDR3 nucleotides read TGTGCCAGCAGCCAGTGGCGGGGTACGCAGTATTTT. Translated, it gives CASSQWRGTQYF. The chain combines TRBV14 with TRBJ2-3, with D perhaps TRBD2 (6 bases). CDR3 length: 12 amino acids. From germline, CDR1 is SGHDN and CDR2 FVKESK. With 3 bases removed from V and 8 bases from J, the gap between germline ends came to 9 bases.

This chain links TRBV10-1 with TRBJ2-3; perhaps TRBD1 as D (6 bases). Germline V gene sequence: CDR1 WNHNN, CDR2 SYGVQD (reference sequence). V lost 2 bases and J lost 6, with 27 bases in between. The CDR3 has 19 amino acids. CDR3 DNA sequence: TGCGCCAGCAGTGAGACTACAGGGATGATCTTCCCCCGCGGGGATACGCAGTATTTT. Amino acids: CASSETTGMIFPRGDTQYF.

V usage is TRBV11-2 and J usage is TRBJ2-7; tentatively, D is TRBD1 (5 bases). The CDR3 runs 11 residues. Trimming shortened V by 5 bases and J by 10 bases, and 12 bases separated the two germline ends. CDR1 and CDR2 (germline): SGHAT, FQNNGV. The CDR3 DNA follows: TGTGCCAGCAGCCCAGGGATTGGACAGTACTTC. Translating it yields CASSPGIGQYF. Full variable domain (remainder filled in from reference TRBV11-2 and TRBJ2-7): EAGVAQSPRYKIIEKRQSVAFWCNPISGHATLYWYQQILGQGPKLLIQFQNNGVVDDSQLPKDRFSAERLKGVDSTLKIQPAKLEDSAVYLCASSPGIGQYFGPGTRLTVT.

The J gene is TRBJ2-5, the V gene TRBV4-1, with TRBD2 identical over 14 bases. V lost 3 bases to trimming and J lost 4 bases; unmatched junction nucleotides: 4. There are 16 residues in the CDR3. In germline, CDR1 is MGHRA, CDR2 YSYEKL. The CDR3 spells CASSQTSGGAGETQYF. Written as DNA, the CDR3 is TGCGCCAGCAGCCAGACTAGCGGGGGGGCAGGAGAGACCCAGTACTTC.

In nucleotides, the CDR3 is TGCAGCGTTGGGGGACAGGGTATTGTCGGGACTGAAGCTTTCTTT. Translated, it gives CSVGGQGIVGTEAFF. The V gene is TRBV29-1, the J gene TRBJ1-1, with 9 bases aligning to TRBD1. The CDR3 totals 15 residues. The germline gives CDR1 SQVTM, CDR2 ANQGSEA. V lost 4 bases and J lost 5; bases outside the gene matches: 11.

This rearrangement joins TRBV5-1 to TRBJ1-6; possibly TRBD1 for D (5 bases). The germline V and J ends were trimmed by 4 bases and 10 bases, with 12 bases remaining between them. This CDR3 region has 13 residues. Per the germline V gene, CDR1 is SGHRS and CDR2 is YFSETQ. The CDR3 DNA sequence: TGCGCCAGCAGCAGTTCCAGGGACTCACCCCTCCACTTT. It specifies CASSSSRDSPLHF.

This sequence joins TRBV24-1 and TRBJ1-5; D is unclear. Germline assignment: CDR1 KGHDR and CDR2 SFDVKD. V was shortened by 3 bases and J by 3 bases, with 11 bases between the two germline ends. The length of the CDR3 is 15 residues. The CDR3 protein is CATSDPRAVNQPQHF. For the CDR3, the DNA is TGTGCCACCAGTGATCCCCGGGCCGTCAATCAGCCCCAGCATTTT.